Below, one T cell receptor beta chain is given with its context. The CDR3 covers 13 residues. Per the germline V gene, CDR1 is SQVTM and CDR2 is ANQGSEA. V lost 4 bases to trimming and J lost 7 bases; unmatched junction nucleotides: 2. These data come from a study of blood T cell repertoires in COVID-19. The overall study: Specimens from acute and convalescent COVID-19 originated in the United States, Italy and Spain. Sources were T cells, B-cell-depleted T cells, or PBMCs; the material itself was cDNA or gDNA.

Source study methods: Using reference gene primer amplification, nucleated cell counts were estimated. Repertoires were generated with immunoSEQ multiplex PCR, while TCRdb's copy carries only in-frame clones and drops some. V and J calls and clone size follow that table, whereas D and trimming were derived from the DNA. This sample carries 200,000 to 250,000 clones, 85% to 90% of them seen once, and the ten largest clones take roughly 2.5%. The chain is built from TRBV29-1 and TRBJ1-4; 11 bases line up with TRBD1. The specimen was peripheral blood. The TCR comes from a woman aged 55-75 years with acute or convalescent COVID-19. CDR3 sequence reads: CSVAGTGGEKLFF. CDR3 coding DNA: TGCAGCGTTGCTGGGACAGGGGGTGAAAAACTGTTTTTT.